The following is a T cell receptor (beta chain) sequence with its context. The length of the CDR3 is 15 residues. Trimming removed 0 bases from V and 1 base from J, with 6 bases in between. CDR1 and CDR2 from the germline V gene are LNHNV and YYDKDF (reference sequence). At survey level, the immunoSEQ assay was run in its v3.0 version. Generated by immunoSEQ multiplex PCR, the TCRdb table keeps only in-frame clones and is missing some. The data contain tens of thousands of clones, just under 80% of them singletons. These data originate in a study of long-term antiretroviral therapy in people with HIV. Specimens retained about 0.85-11 million cryopreserved PBMC preceding DNA extraction.

This specimen was unsorted PBMCs, taken 3.1 years after starting antiretroviral therapy. The receptor was derived from a woman between 45 and 65 years old with HIV. The chain employs TRBV15 and TRBJ2-2; unclear D gene. The CDR3 DNA reads as TGTGCCACCAGCAGAGAAGACGAGAACACCGGGGAGCTGTTTTTT. Its protein product is CATSREDENTGELFF.